The 2 T cell receptor beta chains reported below all come from one sample, sequenced in a study of B cell selection in AIRE deficiency. TCRdb's table, derived via immunoSEQ multiplex PCR, lists solely in-frame clones and lacks some. Among over 20,000 clones listed, about 98% were seen once. CD4+CD127+ cells were sorted as the conventional CD4 T cells. Sequences were obtained from conventional CD4+ T cells sorted from PBMCs. The receptors were sampled from a human donor with AIRE deficiency.

The J gene is TRBJ2-2, the V gene TRBV19; weak D call: TRBD1 (5 bases). V lost 7 bases, J lost 6 bases, and 21 bases lay in between. This CDR3 is 16 amino acids long. CDR1 and CDR2 (germline): LNHDA, SQIVND (reference sequence). The CDR3 loop reads CASNKGEPLNSGELFF. Here the CDR3 DNA reads TGTGCCAGTAATAAAGGGGAACCCCTAAACTCCGGGGAGCTGTTTTTT. The entire variable domain, with the rest obtained from reference TRBV19 and TRBJ2-2, is as follows: DGGITQSPKYLFRKEGQNVTLSCEQNLNHDAMYWYRQDPGQGLRLIYYSQIVNDFQKGDIAEGYSVSREKKESFPLTVTSAQKNPTAFYLCASNKGEPLNSGELFFGEGSRLTVL.

This chain uses TRBV5-4 with TRBJ1-1; tentatively, D is TRBD1 (5 bases). Germline assignment: CDR1 SGHNT and CDR2 YYREEE (reference sequence). The ends were cut back, 0 bases at V and 4 bases at J, with 16 bases in the middle. The CDR3 runs to 16 residues. The CDR3 loop is CASSLEGIRGTTEAFF. In DNA, the CDR3 is TGTGCCAGCAGCTTGGAGGGGATACGAGGGACCACTGAAGCTTTCTTT.